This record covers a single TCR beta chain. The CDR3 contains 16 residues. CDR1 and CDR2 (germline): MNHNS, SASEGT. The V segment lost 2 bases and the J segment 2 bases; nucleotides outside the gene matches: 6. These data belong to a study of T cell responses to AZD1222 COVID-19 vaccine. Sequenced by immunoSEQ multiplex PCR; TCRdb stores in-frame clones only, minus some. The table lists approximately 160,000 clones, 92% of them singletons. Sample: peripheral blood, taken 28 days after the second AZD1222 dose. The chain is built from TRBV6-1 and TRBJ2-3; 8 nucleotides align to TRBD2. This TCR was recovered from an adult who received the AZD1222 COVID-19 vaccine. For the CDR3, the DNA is TGTGCCAGCAGTGAAATGAAGCGGGGGCTCACAGATACGCAGTATTTT. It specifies CASSEMKRGLTDTQYF.